Presented here are 27 T cell receptor beta chains from one specimen sequenced in a study of cytomegalovirus exposure and HLA in healthy donors. The PCR employed 60 Vbeta primers together with 13 Jbeta primers. Using immunoSEQ multiplex PCR, the repertoire was profiled, and TCRdb retains in-frame clones only, with some absent. The data contain about 96,000 clones, approximately 72% of them seen just once; the ten biggest clones take up approximately 14%. The sample was PBMCs. Receptors originate from a woman in her 70s in good health and CMV-seropositive.

V and J are TRBV5-1 and TRBJ1-1; possible D gene TRBD1, 5 bases. Germline V gene sequence: CDR1 SGHRS, CDR2 YFSETQ. The CDR3 is 14 residues long. Trimming left V 7 bases short and J 0 bases short, with 13 bases between. The CDR3 spells CASAKGSVNTEAFF. The CDR3 coding sequence is TGCGCCAGCGCGAAGGGGTCGGTGAACACTGAAGCTTTCTTT. Combining the CDR3 with reference TRBV5-1 and TRBJ1-1 gives the whole variable domain KAGVTQTPRYLIKTRGQQVTLSCSPISGHRSVSWYQQTPGQGLQFLFEYFSETQRNKGNFPGRFSGRQFSNSRSEMNVSTLELGDSALYLCASAKGSVNTEAFFGQGTRLTVV.

The rearrangement joins TRBV4-1 to TRBJ1-1, with 8 bases matching TRBD1. The germline V gene encodes CDR1 MGHRA and CDR2 YSYEKL. The CDR3 covers 15 residues. Trimming took 1 base from V and 1 from J; bases not matched to a gene: 2. CDR3 nucleotides: TGCGCCAGCAGCCAAGTCGGGACAGGGAACACTGAAGCTTTCTTT. It yields the protein CASSQVGTGNTEAFF.

The rearrangement links TRBV7-6 to TRBJ1-5; D ambiguous. This CDR3 region has 17 residues. Deletions cut 1 base from V and 0 bases from J, with 13 bases between. Germline V gene sequence: CDR1 SGHVS, CDR2 FNYEAQ. The CDR3 protein is CASSLGPSGSSNQPQHF. The CDR3 bases are TGTGCCAGCAGCTTAGGCCCCTCAGGCTCTAGCAATCAGCCCCAGCATTTT. Variable domain in full (rest from reference TRBV7-6 and TRBJ1-5): GAGVSQSPRYKVTKRGQDVALRCDPISGHVSLYWYRQALGQGPEFLTYFNYEAQQDKSGLPNDRFSAERPEGSISTLTIQRTEQRDSAMYRCASSLGPSGSSNQPQHFGDGTRLSIL.

This clone was seen only a few times. The chain joins TRBV30 to TRBJ1-6; D is possibly TRBD1 (5 bases). V was cut by 3 bases and J by 0 bases, with 15 bases left in between. The germline V gene has CDR1 GTSNPN and CDR2 SVGIG (reference sequence). This CDR3 comprises 17 residues. As DNA, the CDR3 is TGTGCCTGGAGAATGGGCAGGGCGAGCTCCTATAATTCACCCCTCCACTTT. It yields the protein CAWRMGRASSYNSPLHF.

The chain carries TRBV7-9 and TRBJ2-1; perhaps TRBD1 as D (5 bases). Germline V CDR1 and CDR2: SEHNR, FQNEAQ (reference sequence). Trimming removed 10 bases from V and 7 bases from J, with 14 bases in between. The CDR3 extends over 12 amino acids. CDR3 bases: TGTGCCACCACAGGCTATTCAAATGAGCAGTTCTTC. Translated, it gives CATTGYSNEQFF.

V and J are TRBV4-2 and TRBJ1-2; perhaps TRBD1 as D (6 bases). In germline, CDR1 is LGHNA, CDR2 YNFKEQ. The V end was cut by 0 bases, the J end by 3 bases, with 11 bases between. The CDR3 spans 15 residues. CDR3 DNA sequence: TGTGCCAGCAGCCAAGATGGGGGCGCCGACTATGGCTACACCTTC. Its translation is CASSQDGGADYGYTF.

The rearrangement links TRBV10-2 to TRBJ1-4; D is perhaps TRBD1 (5 bases). From germline, CDR1 is WSHSY and CDR2 SAAADI. V was cut by 0 bases and J by 5 bases, with 16 bases left in between. The CDR3 extends over 17 amino acids. This chain's CDR3 is CASSESNLGVQNEKLFF. DNA of the CDR3: TGCGCCAGCAGTGAGTCGAACCTAGGGGTTCAAAATGAAAAACTGTTTTTT.

The chain is built from TRBV27 and TRBJ2-2, with D possibly being TRBD2 (6 bases). V dropped 6 bases and J dropped 5 bases, with 16 bases sitting between them. The CDR3 consists of 15 residues. The V gene's germline CDR1 is MNHEY and CDR2 SMNVEV (reference sequence). DNA of the CDR3: TGTGCCAGCAGCAGACTCGGGGGTGGGACCGGGGAGCTGTTTTTT. Translated, it gives CASSRLGGGTGELFF.

This chain uses TRBV18 with TRBJ1-4, with 7 bases that match TRBD1. Trimming removed 6 bases from V and 0 bases from J; junction bases left unmatched: 7. Germline V gene lookup returns CDR1 KGHSH and CDR2 LQKENI. The CDR3 covers 16 residues. CDR3 sequence (DNA): TGTGCCAGCTCGGACGGACAGGCAGCAACTAATGAAAAACTGTTTTTT. As protein: CASSDGQAATNEKLFF. Drawing the rest from reference TRBV18 and TRBJ1-4, the complete variable domain is NAGVMQNPRHLVRRRGQEARLRCSPMKGHSHVYWYRQLPEEGLKFMVYLQKENIIDESGMPKERFSAEFPKEGPSILRIQQVVRGDSAAYFCASSDGQAATNEKLFFGSGTQLSVL.

This chain joins TRBV9 and TRBJ2-3; D is ambiguous. The ends were cut back, 3 bases at V and 0 bases at J, with 8 bases in the middle. The CDR3 sequence is 14 residues long. CDR1 is SGDLS, CDR2 YYNGEE, per germline. CDR3 sequence: CASSGPRSTDTQYF. The CDR3 DNA sequence: TGTGCCAGCAGCGGGCCACGCAGCACAGATACGCAGTATTTT.

This clone was detected only a few times. This chain links TRBV7-6 with TRBJ2-7; TRBD2 might be the D (6 bases). The CDR3 is made up of 13 amino acids. Trimming cost V 5 bases and J 3 bases, with 11 bases left between them. Per the germline V gene, CDR1 is SGHVS and CDR2 is FNYEAQ. The CDR3 loop is CASSRDWGYEQYF. The CDR3 bases are TGTGCCAGCAGCCGGGACTGGGGCTACGAGCAGTACTTC.

This sequence joins TRBV27 and TRBJ2-2, with 7 bases lining up with TRBD2. There are 14 residues in the CDR3. Germline V gives CDR1 MNHEY, CDR2 SMNVEV (reference sequence). V lost 0 bases to trimming and J lost 6 bases; unmatched junction nucleotides: 1. CDR3 protein: CASSLSGGSGELFF. CDR3 nucleotide sequence: TGTGCCAGCAGTTTATCGGGGGGGTCCGGGGAGCTGTTTTTT.

V is TRBV4-1 and J is TRBJ2-7, with TRBD1 matching 9 bases. Looked up from germline, CDR1 is MGHRA and CDR2 is YSYEKL. V lost 4 bases and J lost 4; bases outside the gene matches: 8. This CDR3 region has 15 residues. The CDR3 DNA reads as TGCGCCAGCAGCCTAACGGACAGGGGTGAGTACGAGCAGTACTTC. It codes for CASSLTDRGEYEQYF.

This clone turned up a few times. The rearrangement joins TRBV7-9 to TRBJ2-7; D is perhaps TRBD2 (6 bases). There are 15 residues in the CDR3. Trimming left V 3 bases short and J 0 bases short, with 12 bases between. The germline CDR1 and CDR2 sequences are SEHNR and FQNEAQ (reference sequence). CDR3 in amino acids: CASSFWGVGSYEQYF. Written as DNA, the CDR3 is TGTGCCAGCAGCTTTTGGGGGGTGGGCTCCTACGAGCAGTACTTC.

The chain combines TRBV9 with TRBJ2-1; D remains ambiguous. The CDR3 has 16 residues. Germline values: CDR1 SGDLS, CDR2 YYNGEE. V lost 4 bases and J lost 0, with 14 bases in between. CDR3: CASSTESFRSYNEQFF. DNA for the CDR3: TGTGCCAGCAGCACAGAATCTTTTCGCTCCTACAATGAGCAGTTCTTC.

This clone has only a few counts. The chain is built from TRBV5-6 and TRBJ2-1, with 7 bases matching TRBD2. This CDR3 has 16 residues. Germline values: CDR1 SGHDT, CDR2 YYEEEE. With 4 bases clipped from V and 4 bases from J, the junction kept 11 bases outside the gene matches. CDR3 DNA sequence: TGTGCCAGCAGCGCCTTACTAGGCGGGGGATACAATGAGCAGTTCTTC. The encoded protein is CASSALLGGGYNEQFF.

This clone was seen only once. V gene TRBV28 combines with J gene TRBJ1-1; the match to TRBD1 covers 9 bases. V shed 11 bases, J shed 4 bases, and the junction held 5 bases outside the gene matches. The CDR3 is 12 residues long. CDR1 and CDR2 from the germline V gene are MDHEN and SYDVKM. The CDR3 nucleotides are TGTGCCGCCGGGACAGGGAGCACTGAAGCTTTCTTT. It encodes CAAGTGSTEAFF.

This clone was detected a few times. This chain uses TRBV27 with TRBJ2-3; TRBD2 might be the D (6 bases). The CDR3 runs to 13 residues. The V end lost 3 bases, the J end lost 4 bases, and 8 bases lay between the germline ends. Germline assignment: CDR1 MNHEY and CDR2 SMNVEV (reference sequence). CDR3 sequence: CASSFREADTQYF. CDR3 sequence (DNA): TGTGCCAGCAGTTTCAGGGAGGCAGATACGCAGTATTTT.

This clone was seen repeatedly, ten times or more. CDR3 sequence (DNA): TGTGCCAGCAGGCAGGCCGGGATCAATTCACCCCTCCACTTT. Encoded protein: CASRQAGINSPLHF. The J gene is TRBJ1-6, the V gene TRBV27; D unresolved. Looked up from germline, CDR1 is MNHEY and CDR2 is SMNVEV (reference sequence). The CDR3 runs to 14 residues. Trimming removed 6 bases from V and 7 bases from J, with 13 bases in between.

This chain uses TRBV7-2 with TRBJ2-5, with 7 bases that match TRBD1. This CDR3 has 14 residues. The junction had 9 bases not matched to a gene; V was cut back by 6 bases and J by 5 bases. In germline, CDR1 is SGHTA, CDR2 FQGNSA. The CDR3 nucleotides are TGTGCCAGCAGATTTACAGGGGTGGTGGAGACCCAGTACTTC. Protein sequence: CASRFTGVVETQYF.

The chain employs TRBV6-5 and TRBJ2-7, with D possibly matching TRBD2 (5 bases). There are 12 residues in the CDR3. CDR1 is MNHEY and CDR2 is SVGAGI in the germline V gene. V shed 11 bases and J shed 6 bases, with 17 bases lying between them. This CDR3 reads CAGPRRLSEQYF. The CDR3 nucleotides read TGTGCCGGCCCTAGGAGGTTGTCCGAGCAGTACTTC.

The rearrangement links TRBV10-2 to TRBJ2-2, with a possible D match to TRBD2 (5 bases). Germline values: CDR1 WSHSY, CDR2 SAAADI. This CDR3 is built from 13 residues. With 4 bases removed from V and 7 bases from J, the gap between germline ends came to 10 bases. CDR3 sequence reads: CASSVSGFGELFF. DNA for the CDR3: TGCGCCAGCAGTGTTTCGGGATTCGGGGAGCTGTTTTTT.

This chain connects TRBV21-1 to TRBJ2-3; the D segment call TRBD2 is taken from the table without a DNA check. TRBV21-1 is a known pseudogene. The CDR3 contains 19 residues. Here the CDR3 DNA reads TGTGCCAGCAGCAAACGACTAGCGGGAGGGCTATTATGCCCAGATACGCAGTATTTT. Translating gives CASSKRLAGGLLCPDTQYF.

This clone came up once. This sequence joins TRBV5-1 and TRBJ2-2; possibly TRBD1 for D (6 bases). CDR3 length: 15 amino acids. V was trimmed by 4 bases and J by 0 bases, leaving 10 bases between them. CDR1 is SGHRS and CDR2 is YFSETQ in the germline V gene. This CDR3 is CASSAGQPNTGELFF. In DNA form, the CDR3 reads TGCGCCAGCAGCGCCGGACAGCCGAACACCGGGGAGCTGTTTTTT.

This sequence joins TRBV5-1 and TRBJ1-1; 9 positions agree with TRBD1. V lost 6 bases, J lost 8 bases, and 11 bases stayed unmatched. Germline lookup yields CDR1 SGHRS and CDR2 YFSETQ. The CDR3 is 14 amino acids. DNA of the CDR3: TGCGCCAGCACCCAATCGACAGGGGGGATCGAAGCTTTCTTT. Residues: CASTQSTGGIEAFF.

This chain joins TRBV18 and TRBJ2-7, with 9 bases fitting TRBD1. J lost 7 bases, V lost 2 bases, and 9 bases had no gene match. Germline CDR1 and CDR2: KGHSH and LQKENI. CDR3 length: 15 amino acids. CDR3 sequence reads: CASSPDLRTGVEQYF. CDR3 bases: TGTGCCAGCTCACCAGATCTTCGGACAGGGGTTGAGCAGTACTTC.

V usage is TRBV5-1 and J usage is TRBJ2-2, with 15 positions matching TRBD2. The trim removed 0 bases at V and 6 bases at J, leaving 6 bases unmatched. In germline, CDR1 is SGHRS, CDR2 YFSETQ. The CDR3 length is 18 residues. CDR3 nucleotides: TGCGCCAGCAGCTTGGAAGGACTAGCGGGAGGGCCCCCCGGGGAGCTGTTTTTT. Translation: CASSLEGLAGGPPGELFF.